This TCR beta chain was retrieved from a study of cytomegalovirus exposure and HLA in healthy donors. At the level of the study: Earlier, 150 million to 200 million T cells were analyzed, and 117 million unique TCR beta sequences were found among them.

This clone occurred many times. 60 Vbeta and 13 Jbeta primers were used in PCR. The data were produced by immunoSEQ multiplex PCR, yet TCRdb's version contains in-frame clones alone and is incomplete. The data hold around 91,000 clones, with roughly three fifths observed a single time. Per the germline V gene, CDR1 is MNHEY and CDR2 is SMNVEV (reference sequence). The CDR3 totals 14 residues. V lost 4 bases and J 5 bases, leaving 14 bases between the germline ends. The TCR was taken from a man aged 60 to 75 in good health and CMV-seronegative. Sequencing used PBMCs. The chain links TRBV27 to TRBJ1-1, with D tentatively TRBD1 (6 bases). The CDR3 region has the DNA TGTGCCAGCAGTTGGACGGGGGGCGTGACTGAAGCTTTCTTT. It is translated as CASSWTGGVTEAFF.